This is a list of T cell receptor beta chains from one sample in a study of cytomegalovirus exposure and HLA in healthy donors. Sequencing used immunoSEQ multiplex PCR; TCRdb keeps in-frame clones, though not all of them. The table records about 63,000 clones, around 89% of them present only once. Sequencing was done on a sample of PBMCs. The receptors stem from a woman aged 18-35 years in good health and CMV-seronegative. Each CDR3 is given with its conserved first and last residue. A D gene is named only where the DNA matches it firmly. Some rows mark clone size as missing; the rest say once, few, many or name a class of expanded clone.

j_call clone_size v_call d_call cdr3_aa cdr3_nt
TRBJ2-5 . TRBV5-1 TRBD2 CASSLALGLVLETQYF TGCGCCAGCAGCTTGGCCCTAGGACTAGTTTTAGAGACCCAGTACTTC
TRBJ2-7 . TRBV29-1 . CSAVAQPNYEQYF TGCAGCGCCGTCGCACAGCCTAACTACGAGCAGTACTTC
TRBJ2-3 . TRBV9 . CASSQDRHNLRSSTDTQYF TGTGCCAGCAGCCAAGATCGACACAACCTCAGATCTAGCACAGATACGCAGTATTTT
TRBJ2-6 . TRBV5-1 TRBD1 CASSSSTGGAVTGANVLTF TGCGCCAGCAGCTCCTCGACAGGGGGCGCAGTAACTGGGGCCAACGTCCTGACTTTC
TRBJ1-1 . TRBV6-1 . CASLGQGWTEAFF TGTGCCAGCCTCGGGCAGGGTTGGACTGAAGCTTTCTTT
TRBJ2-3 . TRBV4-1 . CASSVRLGGATDTQYF TGCGCCAGCAGCGTCAGACTAGGGGGGGCCACAGATACGCAGTATTTT
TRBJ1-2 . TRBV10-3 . CATRRHGFSYGYTF TGTGCCACCCGACGACACGGATTTTCCTATGGCTACACCTTC
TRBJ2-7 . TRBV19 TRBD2 CASSFSGTSAIYEQYF TGTGCCAGTAGTTTCTCCGGGACTAGCGCAATCTACGAGCAGTACTTC
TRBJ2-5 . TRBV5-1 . CASSDRRETQYF TGCGCCAGCAGCGATCGTCGGGAGACCCAGTACTTC
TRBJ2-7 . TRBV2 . CASRSPGEGGAYYEQYF TGTGCCAGCAGATCACCGGGGGAGGGGGGCGCGTATTACGAGCAGTACTTC
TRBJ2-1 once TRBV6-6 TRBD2 CASRLAGVAYNEQFF TGTGCCAGCAGACTAGCGGGAGTGGCCTACAATGAGCAGTTCTTC
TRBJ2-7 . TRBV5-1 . CASSSLKEGQDEQYF TGCGCCAGCAGCTCCCTCAAGGAGGGGCAAGACGAGCAGTACTTC
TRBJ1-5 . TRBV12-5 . CASSAGRGPQHF TGTGCTAGTAGCGCGGGGCGGGGGCCCCAGCATTTT
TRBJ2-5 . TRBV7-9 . CASSFEAPETQYF TGTGCCAGCAGCTTTGAGGCCCCAGAGACCCAGTACTTC
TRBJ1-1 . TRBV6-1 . CASSELQGPANTEAFF TGTGCCAGCAGTGAACTACAGGGACCCGCCAACACTGAAGCTTTCTTT
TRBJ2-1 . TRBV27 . CASSLSWAGLNEQFF TGTGCCAGCAGTTTATCGTGGGCAGGGCTCAATGAGCAGTTCTTC
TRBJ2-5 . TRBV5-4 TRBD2 CASSGTTSGGETQYF TGTGCCAGCAGCGGGACGACTAGCGGGGGAGAGACCCAGTACTTC